This T cell receptor beta chain was profiled in a study of graft-versus-host responses after intestinal transplantation. In the study overall: Each recipient received a multivisceral, liver-intestinal, or isolated intestinal graft. Induction with anti-thymocyte globulin, then tacrolimus and steroids for about 3 years, was given to all recipients. The study, taken as a whole, reports: Peak levels of circulating GvH clones tracked with early post-transplant HvG declines. The authors found GvH clones in recipient marrow, some appearing first in ileum or blood.

With regard to this clone: Its antigen is not identified.

V lost 4 bases and J lost 5, with 6 bases in between. Germline CDR1 is MDHEN and CDR2 is SYDVKM. The CDR3 contains 11 residues. The assay was immunoSEQ multiplex PCR, and TCRdb's table has in-frame clones only and misses some. The profile shows about 110,000 clones, about 94% of them singletons. The V gene is TRBV28, the J gene TRBJ2-7, with D perhaps TRBD2 (5 bases). The sample here was unstimulated CD8+ T cells sorted from spleen or lymph node cells, taken before intestinal transplant. The receptor comes from a human donor who received an intestinal transplant. The DNA for the CDR3 is TGTGCCAGCAGTTACGGGAACGAGCAGTACTTC. Residues: CASSYGNEQYF.